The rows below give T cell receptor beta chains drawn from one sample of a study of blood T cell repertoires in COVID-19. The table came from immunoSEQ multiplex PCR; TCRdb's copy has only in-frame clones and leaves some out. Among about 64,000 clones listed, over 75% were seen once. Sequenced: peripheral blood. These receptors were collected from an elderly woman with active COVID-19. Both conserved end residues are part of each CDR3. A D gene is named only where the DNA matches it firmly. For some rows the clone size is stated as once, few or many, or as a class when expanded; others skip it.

CASSLLGSSYNEQFF TGTGCCAGCAGCTTACTAGGGAGCTCCTACAATGAGCAGTTCTTC . . TRBJ2-1 TRBV7-8
CASSTGTYNEQFF TGCGCCAGCAGCACCGGGACTTACAATGAGCAGTTCTTC . . TRBJ2-1 TRBV5-1
CASSPSGTGGSQPQHF TGTGCCAGCAGTCCTTCCGGGACAGGGGGCAGTCAGCCCCAGCATTTT TRBD1 . TRBJ1-5 TRBV5-5
CASSYRQALATEAFF TGTGCCAGCAGTTATCGACAGGCCTTAGCCACTGAAGCTTTCTTT . . TRBJ1-1 TRBV27
CASSLNTGELFF TGTGCCAGCAGCCTGAACACCGGGGAGCTGTTTTTT . . TRBJ2-2 TRBV7-9
CASSLLRQPQHF TGTGCCAGCAGTTTACTGCGGCAGCCCCAGCATTTT . . TRBJ1-5 TRBV28
CASSQLRGRETQYF TGTGCCAGCAGTCAACTCAGGGGGCGGGAGACCCAGTACTTC TRBD1 . TRBJ2-5 TRBV6-5
CASSSFCDYPFIVYEQYF TGTGCCAGCAGCTCCTTTTGTGACTACCCCTTTATAGTCTACGAGCAGTACTTC . . TRBJ2-7 TRBV6-4
CASTETASGYNEQFF TGTGCCAGCACAGAAACGGCTAGCGGATACAATGAGCAGTTCTTC TRBD2 . TRBJ2-1 TRBV2
CASSIQAVTGNEKLFF TGTGCCAGTAGCATACAAGCCGTCACGGGGAATGAAAAACTGTTTTTT . . TRBJ1-4 TRBV19
CAWTRGQASPLHF TGTGCCTGGACCAGGGGCCAGGCTTCACCCCTCCACTTT . . TRBJ1-6 TRBV30
CASSPTGAGNTIYF TGTGCCAGCAGTCCCACAGGGGCCGGAAACACCATATATTTT TRBD1 . TRBJ1-3 TRBV28
CASSTSSGSRADTQYF TGTGCCAGCAGTACCTCGAGCGGGAGTCGGGCAGATACGCAGTATTTT TRBD2 . TRBJ2-3 TRBV28
CASSRDRGQASYEQYF TGCGCCAGCAGCCGAGACCGGGGACAAGCATCCTACGAGCAGTACTTC . once TRBJ2-7 TRBV4-1
CASSSLGRDVNYGYTF TGTGCCAGCAGCTCTCTCGGGAGGGACGTAAACTATGGCTACACCTTC . . TRBJ1-2 TRBV7-9
CASSLGLAGVSYEQYF TGTGCCAGCAGCTTGGGACTAGCGGGAGTATCCTACGAGCAGTACTTC TRBD2 . TRBJ2-7 TRBV5-6
CASSLAAGTAPPF TGTGCCAGCAGCTTGGCCGCGGGGACTGCTCCTCCCTTC . . TRBJ1-2 TRBV5-6
CATRTADTGELFF TGCGCCACCAGGACAGCCGACACCGGGGAGCTGTTTTTT . . TRBJ2-2 TRBV5-1
CASSQYRDISTEAFF TGCGCCAGCAGCCAGTACCGGGACATAAGCACTGAAGCTTTCTTT . . TRBJ1-1 TRBV4-1
CASSLEGRGLNSPLHF TGTGCCAGCAGTTTAGAGGGGAGGGGGTTGAATTCACCCCTCCACTTT . . TRBJ1-6 TRBV6-5
CASSFSGRIGETQYF TGCGCCAGCAGCTTTTCGGGGAGAATTGGGGAGACCCAGTACTTC . . TRBJ2-5 TRBV5-1
CATMQTRDNEQFF TGTGCCACTATGCAAACCAGGGATAATGAGCAGTTCTTC . . TRBJ2-1 TRBV2
CASSLGLAGTGELFF TGTGCCAGCAGCTTGGGACTAGCGGGTACCGGGGAGCTGTTTTTT TRBD2 . TRBJ2-2 TRBV7-2
CAGSVAVGQNTGELFF TGTGCCGGCAGCGTAGCTGTGGGACAAAACACCGGGGAGCTGTTTTTT . . TRBJ2-2 TRBV9
CAISDREGTNTEAFF TGTGCCATCAGTGATAGGGAGGGGACCAACACTGAAGCTTTCTTT . . TRBJ1-1 TRBV10-3
CASSRPQGASYNSPLHF TGTGCCAGCAGCCGGCCCCAGGGGGCCTCCTATAATTCACCCCTCCACTTT TRBD1 . TRBJ1-6 TRBV3-1/TRBV3-2
CVRSAKRETGGAGELFF TGTGTCAGAAGCGCAAAAAGGGAGACAGGGGGGGCCGGGGAGCTGTTTTTT . . TRBJ2-2 TRBV7-5
CAWTTPGTGVTDTQYF TGTGCCTGGACTACGCCAGGGACAGGGGTAACAGATACGCAGTATTTT TRBD1 . TRBJ2-3 TRBV30
CASSTQGNTGELFF TGTGCCAGTAGTACGCAGGGGAACACCGGGGAGCTGTTTTTT . . TRBJ2-2 TRBV19
CATSDSWAGDEQFF TGTGCCACCAGTGATTCGTGGGCCGGGGATGAGCAGTTCTTC . . TRBJ2-1 TRBV24-1
CASSLSPGTEYNEQFF TGCGCCAGCAGCTTATCCCCCGGGACAGAATACAATGAGCAGTTCTTC TRBD1 . TRBJ2-1 TRBV5-1
CAWSVKERNTGELFF TGTGCCTGGAGTGTAAAGGAGAGGAACACCGGGGAGCTGTTTTTT . . TRBJ2-2 TRBV30
CASSWAIREAWGTEAFF TGCGCCAGCAGCTGGGCTATCAGGGAAGCGTGGGGCACTGAAGCTTTCTTT . . TRBJ1-1 TRBV5-1
CASSQGLAGTAYLHTDTQYF TGTGCCAGCAGCCAGGGACTAGCGGGAACCGCATACCTACACACAGATACGCAGTATTTT TRBD2 . TRBJ2-3 TRBV4-2
CASSLAVRGEQYF TGTGCCAGCAGCTTAGCGGTACGGGGCGAGCAGTACTTC . . TRBJ2-7 TRBV7-9
CASSYSWREDSYEQYF TGTGCCAGCAGTTATTCATGGCGGGAGGACTCCTACGAGCAGTACTTC TRBD2 . TRBJ2-7 TRBV6-9
CASSEFMAMPGGETQYF TGTGCCAGCAGTGAATTCATGGCGATGCCGGGGGGAGAGACCCAGTACTTC TRBD2 few TRBJ2-5 TRBV25-1
CASTPAQGANNEQFF TGTGCCAGCACCCCCGCGCAGGGGGCTAACAATGAGCAGTTCTTC TRBD1 once TRBJ2-1 TRBV19
CATKRQGAGANVLTF TGTGCCACCAAGAGACAGGGAGCCGGGGCCAACGTCCTGACTTTC TRBD1 . TRBJ2-6 TRBV7-8
CASSRTLGLAGAGEQFF TGTGCCAGCAGCCGAACCCTCGGACTAGCGGGAGCCGGTGAGCAGTTCTTC TRBD2 . TRBJ2-1 TRBV7-9
CASRLNPGGGEQFF TGTGCCAGCAGACTAAATCCAGGGGGAGGTGAGCAGTTCTTC . once TRBJ2-1 TRBV28
CAWSGTGLTQYF TGTGCCTGGAGTGGAACAGGGCTGACCCAGTACTTC . . TRBJ2-5 TRBV30
CASSDGDSGRSYSETQYF TGTGCCAGCAGTGACGGGGATAGCGGGAGGAGCTATTCAGAGACCCAGTACTTC TRBD2 . TRBJ2-5 TRBV6-4
CASSTGLNNEQFF TGTGCCAGTAGTACGGGACTGAACAATGAGCAGTTCTTC . . TRBJ2-1 TRBV19
CASTTSAGNEQFF TGTGCCAGTACTACTAGCGCGGGGAATGAGCAGTTCTTC TRBD2 . TRBJ2-1 TRBV19
CASSFRGLADYEQYF TGTGCCAGCAGTTTTCGGGGACTAGCGGACTACGAGCAGTACTTC TRBD2 . TRBJ2-7 TRBV6-2/TRBV6-3